The sample holds a few counts of the clone carrying this T cell receptor beta chain. Its specificity is unknown. The sample comes from a study of T-cell memory formation after mild COVID-19. Findings and limits, study-wide: There was no confirmation that second-wave clones peaking on day 37 were SARS-CoV-2 specific. Among contracting clones, CD4+ were mainly CM/EM and CD8+ enriched in EMRA.

The germline V and J ends were trimmed by 3 bases and 7 bases, with 15 bases remaining between them. CDR3 size: 13 residues. The V gene's germline CDR1 is DFQATT and CDR2 SNEGSKA (reference sequence). Constant-segment primers and 5'RACE yielded cDNA libraries for TCR alpha and TCR beta, each carrying sample barcodes and UMIs. Each CDR3 protein is one row after TCRdb ran MiXCR on the 5' RACE reads. Of some 450,000 distinct CDR3 sequences listed, roughly 18% are singletons. The TCR was taken from a man younger than 30 who had mild COVID-19 (a few samples of this study predate the infection). Cell type and time point are not known. Sequencing was performed on PBMCs or a T cell subset sorted from them (not recorded which). V gene TRBV20-1 combines with J gene TRBJ1-2; weak D call: TRBD1 (6 bases). The chain's CDR3 is CSASLSGGSGYTF. Written as DNA, the CDR3 is TGCAGTGCTAGTTTATCTGGGGGCTCTGGCTACACCTTC.